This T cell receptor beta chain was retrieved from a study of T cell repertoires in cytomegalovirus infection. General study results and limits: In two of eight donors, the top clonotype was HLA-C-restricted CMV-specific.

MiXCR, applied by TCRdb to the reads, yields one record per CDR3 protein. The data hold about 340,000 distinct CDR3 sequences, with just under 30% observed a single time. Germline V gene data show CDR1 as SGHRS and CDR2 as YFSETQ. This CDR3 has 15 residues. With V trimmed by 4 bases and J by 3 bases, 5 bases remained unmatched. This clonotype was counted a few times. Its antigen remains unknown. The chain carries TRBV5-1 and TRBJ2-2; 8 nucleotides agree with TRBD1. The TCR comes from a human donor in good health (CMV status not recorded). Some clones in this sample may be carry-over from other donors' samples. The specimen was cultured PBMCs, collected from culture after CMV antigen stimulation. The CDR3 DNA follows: TGCGCCAGCAGCACCCTACAGGGGGACACCGGGGAGCTGTTTTTT. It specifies CASSTLQGDTGELFF.